This TCR beta chain stems from a study of shared clonotypes between healthy human individuals. Whole-study findings and limits: Sequencing depth was expected to affect clonotype sharing among donors. Sampling included only blood; tissue repertoires likely differ. The donor pool, a small one, limited the genetic and exposure-history diversity represented.

CDR1 and CDR2 (germline): MNHNS, SASEGT. Trimming took 6 bases from V and 6 from J, leaving 18 bases between them. This CDR3 has 14 residues. A word on this clone: The antigen is unknown.

Method: immunoSEQ multiplex PCR; TCRdb's copy keeps in-frame clones and lacks some. The table shows about 500,000 clones, with approximately 77% occurring only once. V is TRBV6-1 and J is TRBJ2-7; D may be TRBD2 (6 bases). Sequenced: PBMCs. This clonotype originated in a woman in her 40s in good health. Some clones in this sample may be carry-over from other donors' samples. In DNA form, the CDR3 reads TGTGCCAGCAGGGACGGGACTCGGGTCCGCGAGCAGTACTTC. This translates into CASRDGTRVREQYF.